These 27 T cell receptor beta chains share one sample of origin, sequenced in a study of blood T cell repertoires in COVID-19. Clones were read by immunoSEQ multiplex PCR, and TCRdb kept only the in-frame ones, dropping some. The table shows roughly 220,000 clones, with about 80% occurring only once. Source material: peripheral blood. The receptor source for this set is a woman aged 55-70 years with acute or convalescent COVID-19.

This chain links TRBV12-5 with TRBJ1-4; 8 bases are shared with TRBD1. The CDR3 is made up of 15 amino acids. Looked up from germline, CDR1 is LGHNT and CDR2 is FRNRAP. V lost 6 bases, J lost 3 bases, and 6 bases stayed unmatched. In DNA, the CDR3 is TGTGCTAGTGGCCGGACAGGGACCTCTAATGAAAAACTGTTTTTT. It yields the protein CASGRTGTSNEKLFF. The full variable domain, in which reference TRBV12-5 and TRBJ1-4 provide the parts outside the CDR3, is DARVTQTPRHKVTEMGQEVTMRCQPILGHNTVFWYRQTMMQGLELLAYFRNRAPLDDSGMPKDRFSAEMPDATLATLKIQPSEPRDSAVYFCASGRTGTSNEKLFFGSGTQLSVL.

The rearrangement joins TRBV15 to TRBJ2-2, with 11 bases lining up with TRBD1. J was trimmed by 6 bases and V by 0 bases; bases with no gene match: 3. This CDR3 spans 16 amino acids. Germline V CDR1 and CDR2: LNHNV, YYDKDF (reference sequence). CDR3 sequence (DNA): TGTGCCACCAGCAGAGATGGGACAGGGGGATCCGGGGAGCTGTTTTTT. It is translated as CATSRDGTGGSGELFF.

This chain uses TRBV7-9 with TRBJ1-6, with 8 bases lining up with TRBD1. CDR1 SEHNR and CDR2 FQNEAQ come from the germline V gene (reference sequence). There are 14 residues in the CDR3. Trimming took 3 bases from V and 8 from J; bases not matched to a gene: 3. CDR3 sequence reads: CASSFPDRDSPLHF. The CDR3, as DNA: TGTGCCAGCAGCTTTCCGGACAGGGATTCACCCCTCCACTTT.

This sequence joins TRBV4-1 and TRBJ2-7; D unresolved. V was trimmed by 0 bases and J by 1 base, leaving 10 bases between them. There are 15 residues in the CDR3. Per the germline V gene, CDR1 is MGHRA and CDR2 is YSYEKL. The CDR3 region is CASSQDPADSYEQYF. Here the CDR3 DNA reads TGCGCCAGCAGCCAAGATCCTGCAGATTCCTACGAGCAGTACTTC.

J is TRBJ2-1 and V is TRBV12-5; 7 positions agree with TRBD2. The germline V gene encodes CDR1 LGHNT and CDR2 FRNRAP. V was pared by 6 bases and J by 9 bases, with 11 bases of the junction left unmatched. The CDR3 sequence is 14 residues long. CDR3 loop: CASGPTTSSVEQFF. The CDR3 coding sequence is TGTGCTAGTGGCCCCACGACTAGCTCCGTTGAGCAGTTCTTC.

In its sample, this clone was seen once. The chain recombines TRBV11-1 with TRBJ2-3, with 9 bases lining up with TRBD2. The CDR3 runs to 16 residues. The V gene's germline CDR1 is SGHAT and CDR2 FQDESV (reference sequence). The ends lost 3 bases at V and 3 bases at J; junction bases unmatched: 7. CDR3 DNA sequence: TGTGCCAGCAGCTTTGGAGCGGGGGGTTCGACAGATACGCAGTATTTT. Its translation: CASSFGAGGSTDTQYF.

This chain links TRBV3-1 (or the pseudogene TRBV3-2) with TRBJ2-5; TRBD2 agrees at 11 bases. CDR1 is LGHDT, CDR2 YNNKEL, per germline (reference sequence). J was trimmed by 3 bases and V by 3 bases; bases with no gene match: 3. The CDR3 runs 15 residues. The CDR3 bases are TGTGCCAGCAGCCACCTGACTAGCGGGGAAGAGACCCAGTACTTC. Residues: CASSHLTSGEETQYF.

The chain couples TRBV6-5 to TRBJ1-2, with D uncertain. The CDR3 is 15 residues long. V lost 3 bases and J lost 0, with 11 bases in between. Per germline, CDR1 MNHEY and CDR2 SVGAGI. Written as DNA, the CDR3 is TGTGCCAGCAGTTATTCCCACCGAGCTAACTATGGCTACACCTTC. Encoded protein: CASSYSHRANYGYTF.

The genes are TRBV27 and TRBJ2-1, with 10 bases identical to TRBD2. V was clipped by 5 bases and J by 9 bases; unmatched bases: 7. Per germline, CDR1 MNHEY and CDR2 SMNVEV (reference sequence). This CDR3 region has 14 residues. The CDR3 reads CASSPQLAGAEQFF. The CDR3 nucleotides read TGTGCCAGCAGTCCCCAGCTAGCGGGGGCTGAGCAGTTCTTC.

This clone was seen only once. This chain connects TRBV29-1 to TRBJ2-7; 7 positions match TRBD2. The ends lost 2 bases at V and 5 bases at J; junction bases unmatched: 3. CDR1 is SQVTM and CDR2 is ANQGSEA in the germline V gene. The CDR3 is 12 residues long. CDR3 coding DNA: TGCAGCGTTGAAACGGGGGGAAACGAGCAGTACTTC. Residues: CSVETGGNEQYF.

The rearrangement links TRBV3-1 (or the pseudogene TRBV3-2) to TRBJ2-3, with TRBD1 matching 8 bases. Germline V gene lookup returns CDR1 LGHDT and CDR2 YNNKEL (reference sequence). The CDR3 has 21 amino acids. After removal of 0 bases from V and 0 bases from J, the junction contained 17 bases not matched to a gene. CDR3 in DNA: TGTGCCAGCAGCCAAGATCTACAACGGACAGGGATCAGTACCAGCACAGATACGCAGTATTTT. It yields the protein CASSQDLQRTGISTSTDTQYF.

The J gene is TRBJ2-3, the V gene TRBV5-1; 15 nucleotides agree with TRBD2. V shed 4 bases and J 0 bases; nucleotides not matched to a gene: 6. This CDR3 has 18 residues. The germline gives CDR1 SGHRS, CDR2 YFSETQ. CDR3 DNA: TGCGCCAGCAGCCCAGGGACTAGCGGGGGGTACAGCACAGATACGCAGTATTTT. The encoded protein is CASSPGTSGGYSTDTQYF.

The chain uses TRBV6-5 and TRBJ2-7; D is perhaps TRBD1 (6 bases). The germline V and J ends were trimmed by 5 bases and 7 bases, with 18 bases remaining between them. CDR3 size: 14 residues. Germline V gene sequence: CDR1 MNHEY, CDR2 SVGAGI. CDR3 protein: CASSRRAGAREQYF. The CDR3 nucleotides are TGTGCCAGCAGTCGACGTGCAGGGGCAAGGGAGCAGTACTTC.

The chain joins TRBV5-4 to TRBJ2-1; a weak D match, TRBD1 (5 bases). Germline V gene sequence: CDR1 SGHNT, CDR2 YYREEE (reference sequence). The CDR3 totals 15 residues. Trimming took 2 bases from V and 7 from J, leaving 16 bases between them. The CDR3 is CASSLEQVAANEQFF. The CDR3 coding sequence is TGTGCCAGCAGCTTAGAACAGGTTGCCGCTAATGAGCAGTTCTTC.

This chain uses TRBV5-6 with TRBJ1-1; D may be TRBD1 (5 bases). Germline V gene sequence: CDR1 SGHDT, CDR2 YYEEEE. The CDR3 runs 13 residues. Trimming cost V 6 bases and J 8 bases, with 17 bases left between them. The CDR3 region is CASNRGFETEAFF. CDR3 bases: TGTGCCAGCAATAGGGGATTTGAGACAGAAGCTTTCTTT.

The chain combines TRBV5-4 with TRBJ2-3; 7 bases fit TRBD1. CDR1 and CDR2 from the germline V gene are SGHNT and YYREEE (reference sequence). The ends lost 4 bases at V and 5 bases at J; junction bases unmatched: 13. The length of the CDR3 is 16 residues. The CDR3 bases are TGTGCCAGCAGCCCCGACTTACAGGGGAAGGTAGATACGCAGTATTTT. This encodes CASSPDLQGKVDTQYF. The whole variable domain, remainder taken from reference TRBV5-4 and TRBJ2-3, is ETGVTQSPTHLIKTRGQQVTLRCSSQSGHNTVSWYQQALGQGPQFIFQYYREEENGRGNFPPRFSGLQFPNYSSELNVNALELDDSALYLCASSPDLQGKVDTQYFGPGTRLTVL.

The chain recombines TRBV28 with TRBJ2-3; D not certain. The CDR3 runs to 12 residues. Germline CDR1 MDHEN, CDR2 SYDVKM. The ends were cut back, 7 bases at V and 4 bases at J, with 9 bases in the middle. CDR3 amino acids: CASMADPDTQYF. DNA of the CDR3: TGTGCCAGCATGGCGGATCCAGATACGCAGTATTTT.

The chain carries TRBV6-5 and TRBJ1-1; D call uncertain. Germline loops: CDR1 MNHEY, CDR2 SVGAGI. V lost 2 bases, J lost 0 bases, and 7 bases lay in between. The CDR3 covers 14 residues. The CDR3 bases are TGTGCCAGCAGTTACAACAGAATGAACACTGAAGCTTTCTTT. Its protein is CASSYNRMNTEAFF.

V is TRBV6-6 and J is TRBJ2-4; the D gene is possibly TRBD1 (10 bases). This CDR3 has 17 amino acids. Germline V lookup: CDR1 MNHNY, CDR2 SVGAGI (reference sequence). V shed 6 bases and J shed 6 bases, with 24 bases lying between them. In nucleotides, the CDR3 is TGTGCCAGCAGACGACAGGGGGCGGGAGGGGTCGGAAACATTCAGTACTTC. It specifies CASRRQGAGGVGNIQYF.

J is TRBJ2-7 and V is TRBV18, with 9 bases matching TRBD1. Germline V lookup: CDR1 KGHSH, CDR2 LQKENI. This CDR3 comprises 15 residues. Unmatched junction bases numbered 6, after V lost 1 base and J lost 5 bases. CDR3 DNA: TGTGCCAGCTCACCACTGGACAGGGGAATCGACGAGCAGTACTTC. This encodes CASSPLDRGIDEQYF.

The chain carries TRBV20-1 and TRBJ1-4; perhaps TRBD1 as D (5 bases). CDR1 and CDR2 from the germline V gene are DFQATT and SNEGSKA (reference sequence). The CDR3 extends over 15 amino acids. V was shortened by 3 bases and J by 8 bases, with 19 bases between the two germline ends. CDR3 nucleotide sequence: TGCAGTGCTAGTACCCCAGGGATCGTAGGGGAAAAACTGTTTTTT. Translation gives CSASTPGIVGEKLFF.

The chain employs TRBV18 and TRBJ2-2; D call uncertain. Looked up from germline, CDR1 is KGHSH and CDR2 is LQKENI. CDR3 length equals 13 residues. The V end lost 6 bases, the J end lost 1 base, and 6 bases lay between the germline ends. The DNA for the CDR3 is TGTGCCAGCTCTCGGTTGAACACCGGGGAGCTGTTTTTT. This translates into CASSRLNTGELFF.

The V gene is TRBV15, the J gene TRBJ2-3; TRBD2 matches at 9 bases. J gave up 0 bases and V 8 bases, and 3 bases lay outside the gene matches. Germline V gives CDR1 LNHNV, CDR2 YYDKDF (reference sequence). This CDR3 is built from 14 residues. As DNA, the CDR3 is TGTGCCACCGGCGGGGGGGTCAGCACAGATACGCAGTATTTT. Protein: CATGGGVSTDTQYF.

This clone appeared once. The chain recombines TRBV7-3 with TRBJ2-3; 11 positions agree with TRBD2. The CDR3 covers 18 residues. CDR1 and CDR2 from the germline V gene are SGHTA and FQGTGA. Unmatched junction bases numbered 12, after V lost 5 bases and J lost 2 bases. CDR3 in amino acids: CASSHGGSSGGTTDTQYF. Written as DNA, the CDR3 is TGTGCCAGCAGCCATGGGGGATCTAGCGGGGGGACCACAGATACGCAGTATTTT.

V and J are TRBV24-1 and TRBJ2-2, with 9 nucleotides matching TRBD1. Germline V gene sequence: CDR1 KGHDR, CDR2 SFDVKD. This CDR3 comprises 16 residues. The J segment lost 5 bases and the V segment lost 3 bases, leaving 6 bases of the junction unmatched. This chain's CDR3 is CATSDQTGGITGELFF. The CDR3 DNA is TGTGCCACCAGTGATCAGACAGGGGGTATTACCGGGGAGCTGTTTTTT.

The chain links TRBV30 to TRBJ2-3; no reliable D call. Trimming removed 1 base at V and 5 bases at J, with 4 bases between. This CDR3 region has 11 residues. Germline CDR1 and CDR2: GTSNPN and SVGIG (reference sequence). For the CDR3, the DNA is TGTGCCTGGAGTGCGGTAGATACGCAGTATTTT. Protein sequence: CAWSAVDTQYF.

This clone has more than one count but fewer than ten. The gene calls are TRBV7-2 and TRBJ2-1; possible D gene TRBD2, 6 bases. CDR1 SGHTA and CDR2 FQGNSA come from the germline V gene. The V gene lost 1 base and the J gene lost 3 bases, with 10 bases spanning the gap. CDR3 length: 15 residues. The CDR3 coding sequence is TGTGCCAGCAGCTTAGGCGGGGCGAACTACAATGAGCAGTTCTTC. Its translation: CASSLGGANYNEQFF.